The 10 T cell receptor beta chains below come from one sample, sequenced in a study of blood T cell repertoires in COVID-19. The assay was immunoSEQ multiplex PCR, and TCRdb's table has in-frame clones only and misses some. The sample has about 140,000 clones, 75% to 85% seen once. Material: peripheral blood. These receptors originate from a woman older than 75 with acute or convalescent COVID-19.

The V gene is TRBV11-2, the J gene TRBJ2-5, with TRBD2 matching 11 bases. The germline CDR1 and CDR2 sequences are SGHAT and FQNNGV. The trim removed 1 base at V and 2 bases at J, leaving 0 bases unmatched. The length of the CDR3 is 15 residues. The CDR3 is CASSLGLAGQETQYF. The CDR3 nucleotides are TGTGCCAGCAGCTTAGGACTAGCGGGGCAAGAGACCCAGTACTTC.

This clone came up a few times. The V gene is TRBV3-1 (or the pseudogene TRBV3-2), the J gene TRBJ1-2; D is ambiguous. The CDR3 length is 13 residues. CDR1 LGHDT and CDR2 YNNKEL come from the germline V gene (reference sequence). V was pared by 2 bases and J by 6 bases, with 10 bases between. The CDR3 reads CASSQSGIDGYTF. CDR3 nucleotides: TGTGCCAGCAGCCAATCCGGGATTGATGGCTACACCTTC.

This chain connects TRBV28 to TRBJ2-2; 8 bases are shared with TRBD1. V shed 10 bases and J 2 bases; nucleotides not matched to a gene: 9. Per germline, CDR1 MDHEN and CDR2 SYDVKM. This CDR3 is built from 15 residues. The CDR3 DNA sequence: TGTGCCACTCGACGTGACAGGGGAAACACCGGGGAGCTGTTTTTT. Its protein product is CATRRDRGNTGELFF.

The chain couples TRBV27 to TRBJ2-7, with a possible D match to TRBD1 (8 bases). The V end was cut by 1 base, the J end by 5 bases, with 12 bases between. Germline V gene sequence: CDR1 MNHEY, CDR2 SMNVEV (reference sequence). CDR3 length: 14 amino acids. This CDR3 is CASSLLQGGNEQYF. The CDR3 DNA follows: TGTGCCAGCAGTTTATTACAGGGGGGGAACGAGCAGTACTTC.

The chain uses TRBV30 and TRBJ1-4; D gene unclear. Germline V gives CDR1 GTSNPN, CDR2 SVGIG (reference sequence). The CDR3 consists of 12 residues. Deletions cut 4 bases from V and 7 bases from J, with 10 bases between. CDR3 sequence reads: CAWNLGGEKLFF. The CDR3 DNA follows: TGTGCCTGGAATCTGGGAGGTGAAAAACTGTTTTTT.

In its sample, this clone was seen a few times. The V call is TRBV10-2, the J call TRBJ1-5; D possibly corresponds to TRBD1 (6 bases). CDR3 length: 15 amino acids. V was clipped by 8 bases and J by 3 bases, with 17 bases between them. Germline V gene sequence: CDR1 WSHSY, CDR2 SAAADI. CDR3: CASRGAGTFNQPQHF. The CDR3 nucleotides read TGCGCCAGCCGGGGGGCAGGGACCTTCAATCAGCCCCAGCATTTT.

This rearrangement joins TRBV4-1 to TRBJ2-1; TRBD2 agrees at 8 bases. Germline lookup yields CDR1 MGHRA and CDR2 YSYEKL. Germline trimming cut 1 base from V and 4 bases from J; bases unmatched to any gene: 6. The CDR3 sequence is 16 residues long. Here the CDR3 reads CASSQVSGVKYNEQFF. CDR3 nucleotides: TGCGCCAGCAGCCAAGTTAGCGGGGTGAAGTACAATGAGCAGTTCTTC.

This clone was detected only a few times. The chain employs TRBV7-9 and TRBJ1-6; no definite D call. V was cut by 0 bases and J by 9 bases, with 3 bases left in between. Per germline, CDR1 SEHNR and CDR2 FQNEAQ (reference sequence). CDR3 length: 12 residues. CDR3 region: CASSLASSPLHF. The CDR3 coding sequence is TGTGCCAGCAGCTTAGCCAGTTCACCCCTCCACTTT.

J is TRBJ2-3 and V is TRBV7-6; maybe TRBD2 (7 bases). The V and J ends lost 5 bases and 1 base respectively, with 10 bases between them. Germline lookup yields CDR1 SGHVS and CDR2 FNYEAQ. CDR3 length: 14 amino acids. CDR3 in DNA: TGTGCCAGCAGCGCGGGGGCCGGCACAGATACGCAGTATTTT. Translating gives CASSAGAGTDTQYF.

The gene calls are TRBV5-1 and TRBJ2-4; 9 positions match TRBD1. Germline V CDR1 and CDR2: SGHRS, YFSETQ. The CDR3 spans 19 residues. Trimming cost V 3 bases and J 3 bases; bases outside gene matches: 16. The CDR3 nucleotides read TGCGCCAGCAGCTCTCTTAGGGACAGGGAGGAGGGGGTCAAAAACATTCAGTACTTC. Translating gives CASSSLRDREEGVKNIQYF.